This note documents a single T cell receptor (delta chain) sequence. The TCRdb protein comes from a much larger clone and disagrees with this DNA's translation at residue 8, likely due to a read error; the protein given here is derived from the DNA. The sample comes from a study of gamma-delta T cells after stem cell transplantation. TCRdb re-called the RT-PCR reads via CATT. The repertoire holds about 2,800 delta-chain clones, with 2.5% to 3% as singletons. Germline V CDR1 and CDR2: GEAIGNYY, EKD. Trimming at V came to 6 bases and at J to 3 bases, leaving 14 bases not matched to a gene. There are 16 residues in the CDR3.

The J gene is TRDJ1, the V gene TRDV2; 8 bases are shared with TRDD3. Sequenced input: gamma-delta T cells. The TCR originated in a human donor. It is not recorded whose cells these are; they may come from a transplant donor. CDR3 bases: TGTGCCTGTTTCGTACTGGGGGCTACGGGGGCCGATAAACTCATCTTT. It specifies CACFVLGATGADKLIF.